Each of the 28 T cell receptor beta chains below was sequenced from the same sample in a study of shared clonotypes between healthy human individuals. TCRdb keeps only in-frame clones here, not all; method: immunoSEQ multiplex PCR. The sample includes approximately 1.5 million clones, 95% to 99% of them seen just once. Sequenced: naive CD4+ T cells sorted from blood. Regarding subset: CD45RA+ positively selected. Receptor source: a man aged 25 to 45 in good health.

The V and J genes are TRBV28 and TRBJ1-4; D is ambiguous. This CDR3 has 15 amino acids. V lost 2 bases to trimming and J lost 3 bases, with 10 bases between them. Germline lookup yields CDR1 MDHEN and CDR2 SYDVKM. CDR3 region: CASSLRGQANEKLFF. CDR3 in DNA: TGTGCCAGCAGTTTAAGAGGGCAGGCTAATGAAAAACTGTTTTTT.

J is TRBJ2-1 and V is TRBV14; 9 bases are shared with TRBD2. The CDR3 loop spans 19 amino acids. J lost 0 bases, V lost 0 bases, and 9 bases had no gene match. CDR1 and CDR2 (germline): SGHDN, FVKESK. The CDR3 protein is CASSQDRRLAANSYNEQFF. CDR3 in DNA: TGTGCCAGCAGCCAAGATAGGAGACTAGCGGCTAACTCCTACAATGAGCAGTTCTTC.

The rearrangement joins TRBV28 to TRBJ2-7; D possibly uses TRBD1 or TRBD2 (5 bases each). The CDR3 covers 15 residues. CDR1 is MDHEN and CDR2 is SYDVKM in the germline V gene. V was trimmed by 0 bases and J by 1 base, leaving 10 bases between them. CDR3 protein: CASSLWGDRSYEQYF. The CDR3 bases are TGTGCCAGCAGTTTATGGGGGGACCGGTCCTACGAGCAGTACTTC.

This CDR3 reads CASSPRLAGGPPQETQYF. The DNA for the CDR3 is TGTGCCAGCAGCCCTCGCCTAGCGGGAGGCCCGCCCCAAGAGACCCAGTACTTC. The chain joins TRBV5-6 to TRBJ2-5; 11 bases line up with TRBD2. The CDR3 length is 18 residues. V was pared by 4 bases and J by 1 base, with 12 bases of the junction left unmatched. Germline assignment: CDR1 SGHDT and CDR2 YYEEEE.

For this clone: This specimen includes other DNA sequences encoding the same CDR3. V and J are TRBV18 and TRBJ2-3, with 7 bases fitting TRBD1. There are 15 residues in the CDR3. V dropped 1 base and J dropped 1; count of bases not matched to a gene: 2. Germline CDR1 is KGHSH and CDR2 is LQKENI. CDR3 amino acids: CASSPRQGGTDTQYF. CDR3 nucleotide sequence: TGTGCCAGCTCACCACGACAGGGTGGCACAGATACGCAGTATTTT.

The chain links TRBV4-1 to TRBJ2-2, with D unresolved. Trimming removed 4 bases at V and 6 bases at J, with 6 bases between. The CDR3 spans 12 residues. The germline gives CDR1 MGHRA, CDR2 YSYEKL. As DNA, the CDR3 is TGCGCCAGCAGCCTCCCCGCCGGGGAGCTGTTTTTT. This sequence encodes CASSLPAGELFF.

This chain joins TRBV7-9 and TRBJ2-7, with 11 bases aligning to TRBD2. CDR1 and CDR2 (germline): SEHNR, FQNEAQ (reference sequence). The CDR3 is 16 residues long. V was pared by 2 bases and J by 3 bases, with 6 bases of the junction left unmatched. The CDR3 spells CASSLLSSGRYYEQYF. Written as DNA, the CDR3 is TGTGCCAGCAGCTTACTATCTAGCGGGAGGTACTACGAGCAGTACTTC.

As for this clone: This sample includes further DNA sequences coding for the same CDR3. The CDR3 loop reads CASSFKRESYEQYF. The CDR3 DNA reads TGTGCCAGCAGTTTCAAGCGGGAGAGCTACGAGCAGTACTTC. J is TRBJ2-7 and V is TRBV27; 8 bases map to TRBD2. With 3 bases clipped from V and 3 bases from J, the junction kept 4 bases outside the gene matches. The CDR3 contains 14 residues. Germline V gene lookup returns CDR1 MNHEY and CDR2 SMNVEV (reference sequence).

As concerns this clone: The sample holds other DNA sequences that translate to the same CDR3. The chain uses TRBV9 and TRBJ2-1, with a possible D match to TRBD1 (6 bases). V was cut by 0 bases and J by 7 bases, with 11 bases left in between. Germline CDR1 and CDR2: SGDLS and YYNGEE. The length of the CDR3 is 14 residues. CDR3 coding DNA: TGTGCCAGCAGCGTAGGGGGGCAGGGAAATGAGCAGTTCTTC. This gives the protein CASSVGGQGNEQFF.

J is TRBJ1-2 and V is TRBV5-6; perhaps TRBD1 as D (5 bases). The CDR3 extends over 17 amino acids. V gave up 0 bases and J gave up 0 bases, with 15 bases separating them. CDR1 SGHDT and CDR2 YYEEEE come from the germline V gene. CDR3 in amino acids: CASSLVHRDGANYGYTF. The CDR3 DNA follows: TGTGCCAGCAGCTTGGTCCACCGGGACGGAGCTAACTATGGCTACACCTTC.

This chain uses TRBV28 with TRBJ2-7; weak D call: TRBD2 (5 bases). Germline CDR1 is MDHEN and CDR2 is SYDVKM. This CDR3 has 14 amino acids. Trimming took 2 bases from V and 3 from J, leaving 11 bases between them. This CDR3 reads CASSLNGIIYEQYF. DNA for the CDR3: TGTGCCAGCAGTTTAAACGGGATAATCTACGAGCAGTACTTC.

The chain uses TRBV19 and TRBJ1-1, with unresolved D. CDR3 length equals 12 residues. V lost 6 bases, J lost 5 bases, and 10 bases lay in between. The germline gives CDR1 LNHDA, CDR2 SQIVND (reference sequence). The CDR3 loop is CASRKTGTEAFF. CDR3 DNA sequence: TGTGCCAGTAGAAAAACCGGGACTGAAGCTTTCTTT. The variable domain in full, with the rest retrieved from reference TRBV19 and TRBJ1-1, is DGGITQSPKYLFRKEGQNVTLSCEQNLNHDAMYWYRQDPGQGLRLIYYSQIVNDFQKGDIAEGYSVSREKKESFPLTVTSAQKNPTAFYLCASRKTGTEAFFGQGTRLTVV.

CDR3 DNA sequence: TGTGCCAGTAGATTCGGGACAGGGACCGGGGAGCTGTTTTTT. It translates to CASRFGTGTGELFF. This rearrangement joins TRBV19 to TRBJ2-2; 9 bases agree with TRBD1. V lost 6 bases and J lost 5; bases outside the gene matches: 4. The germline gives CDR1 LNHDA, CDR2 SQIVND (reference sequence). The CDR3 runs 14 residues. Full variable domain (outside the CDR3, taken from reference TRBV19 and TRBJ2-2): DGGITQSPKYLFRKEGQNVTLSCEQNLNHDAMYWYRQDPGQGLRLIYYSQIVNDFQKGDIAEGYSVSREKKESFPLTVTSAQKNPTAFYLCASRFGTGTGELFFGEGSRLTVL.

On this clone itself: This same CDR3 is encoded by further DNA sequences in the sample. This chain joins TRBV5-4 and TRBJ2-1, with D unclear. Germline V gene sequence: CDR1 SGHNT, CDR2 YYREEE (reference sequence). This CDR3 has 13 residues. V gave up 1 base and J gave up 7 bases, with 9 bases separating them. The CDR3 nucleotides are TGTGCCAGCAGCTTGACCTCAGGTAATGAGCAGTTCTTC. It yields the protein CASSLTSGNEQFF.

Worth noting for this clone: Other nucleotide sequences from this sample produce the same CDR3. This chain connects TRBV5-5 to TRBJ2-7, with TRBD1 identical over 9 bases. Germline V gives CDR1 SGHKS, CDR2 YYEKEE (reference sequence). J lost 2 bases, V lost 0 bases, and 3 bases had no gene match. This CDR3 contains 15 residues. CDR3 in amino acids: CASSLAGTGTYEQYF. The CDR3 DNA reads as TGTGCCAGCAGCTTGGCCGGGACAGGGACCTACGAGCAGTACTTC.

This chain links TRBV6-6 with TRBJ2-3; no reliable D call. Trimming removed 7 bases at V and 5 bases at J, with 13 bases between. Germline-derived CDR1 and CDR2 are MNHNY and SVGAGI (reference sequence). This CDR3 region has 13 residues. The CDR3 protein is CASKRAAGDTQYF. DNA of the CDR3: TGTGCCAGCAAAAGGGCAGCTGGAGATACGCAGTATTTT.

The chain is built from TRBV19 and TRBJ1-1; tentative D call: TRBD1 (5 bases). This CDR3 contains 12 residues. Trimming took off 4 bases at V and 10 bases at J, with 13 bases between the two ends. The germline gives CDR1 LNHDA, CDR2 SQIVND (reference sequence). The CDR3 region has the DNA TGTGCCAGTAGTAAAACGACAGAAGGAGCTTTCTTT. As protein: CASSKTTEGAFF.

About this clone: The same CDR3 can be traced to other DNA sequences in this sample. The chain uses TRBV15 and TRBJ2-5, with 7 bases identical to TRBD1. This CDR3 is 13 amino acids long. J was trimmed by 2 bases and V by 3 bases; bases with no gene match: 0. Germline CDR1 LNHNV, CDR2 YYDKDF (reference sequence). The CDR3 DNA follows: TGTGCCACCAGCAGGGACAGGCAAGAGACCCAGTACTTC. It translates to CATSRDRQETQYF. The whole variable domain, filled in from reference TRBV15 and TRBJ2-5, reads DAMVIQNPRYQVTQFGKPVTLSCSQTLNHNVMYWYQQKSSQAPKLLFHYYDKDFNNEADTPDNFQSRRPNTSFCFLDIRSPGLGDTAMYLCATSRDRQETQYFGPGTRLLVL.

The rearrangement uses TRBV9 and TRBJ2-7, with a possible D match to TRBD2 (6 bases). V was trimmed by 2 bases and J by 2 bases, leaving 14 bases between them. The CDR3 spans 15 residues. CDR1 and CDR2 from the germline V gene are SGDLS and YYNGEE. The CDR3 loop reads CASSVEGLSTYEQYF. DNA for the CDR3: TGTGCCAGCAGCGTGGAGGGGTTATCGACCTACGAGCAGTACTTC.

The chain is built from TRBV5-1 and TRBJ1-1, with no clear D. V gave up 3 bases and J gave up 4 bases, with 13 bases separating them. This CDR3 comprises 14 residues. Looked up from germline, CDR1 is SGHRS and CDR2 is YFSETQ. In DNA, the CDR3 is TGCGCCAGCAGCTCCTCGGGCGGAATCACTGAAGCTTTCTTT. This gives the protein CASSSSGGITEAFF.

V and J are TRBV20-1 and TRBJ2-1; D not certain. The CDR3 covers 10 residues. Trimming removed 4 bases from V and 10 bases from J, with 8 bases in between. Germline CDR1 DFQATT, CDR2 SNEGSKA (reference sequence). CDR3 sequence (DNA): TGCAGTGCTACTAGAGCCGAGCAGTTCTTC. Translated, it gives CSATRAEQFF.

The rearrangement uses TRBV7-2 and TRBJ2-5; weak D call: TRBD1 (6 bases). The CDR3 runs to 15 residues. Germline CDR1 and CDR2: SGHTA and FQGNSA. Trimming removed 1 base at V and 4 bases at J, with 13 bases between. The CDR3 DNA follows: TGTGCCAGCAGCTTAGGATGGCGAGGGGGAGAGACCCAGTACTTC. Its protein is CASSLGWRGGETQYF.

The CDR3 bases are TGTGCCGTGTCACGGACAGGCTACAATGAGCAGTTCTTC. Protein sequence: CAVSRTGYNEQFF. The rearrangement joins TRBV6-5 to TRBJ2-1; 7 bases are shared with TRBD1. The length of the CDR3 is 13 residues. With V trimmed by 11 bases and J by 3 bases, 7 bases remained unmatched. In germline, CDR1 is MNHEY, CDR2 SVGAGI.

This chain joins TRBV11-2 and TRBJ2-1, with 8 nucleotides matching TRBD1. With V trimmed by 5 bases and J by 2 bases, 5 bases remained unmatched. This CDR3 has 15 amino acids. Germline V gene lookup returns CDR1 SGHAT and CDR2 FQNNGV. CDR3 in amino acids: CASSPGQATYNEQFF. The CDR3 nucleotides are TGTGCCAGCAGCCCGGGACAGGCCACCTACAATGAGCAGTTCTTC.

The rearrangement joins TRBV11-2 to TRBJ2-7; D perhaps matches TRBD2 (5 bases). The V and J ends lost 3 bases and 6 bases respectively, with 27 bases between them. The CDR3 loop spans 18 amino acids. Germline V lookup: CDR1 SGHAT, CDR2 FQNNGV. The CDR3 nucleotides are TGTGCCAGCAGCTTTATGAGGGATCCGGTCCCTAGGCCCCCCGAGCAGTACTTC. The encoded protein is CASSFMRDPVPRPPEQYF.

About this clone: The same CDR3 can be traced to other DNA sequences in this sample. The chain recombines TRBV9 with TRBJ2-7; D unclear. Trimming took off 0 bases at V and 6 bases at J, with 10 bases between the two ends. This CDR3 spans 13 amino acids. Germline values: CDR1 SGDLS, CDR2 YYNGEE. CDR3 region: CASSVGSTGEQYF. As DNA, the CDR3 is TGTGCCAGCAGCGTAGGGTCTACCGGCGAGCAGTACTTC.

As for this clone: This specimen includes other DNA sequences encoding the same CDR3. The rearrangement links TRBV5-1 to TRBJ2-1; 7 bases fit TRBD2. CDR1 is SGHRS and CDR2 is YFSETQ in the germline V gene. Germline trimming cut 1 base from V and 2 bases from J; bases unmatched to any gene: 3. CDR3 length: 15 amino acids. CDR3 in DNA: TGCGCCAGCAGCTTGTCCAGCGGGACCTACAATGAGCAGTTCTTC. Its protein product is CASSLSSGTYNEQFF.

This chain connects TRBV29-1 to TRBJ2-7; D gene ambiguous. The germline V gene has CDR1 SQVTM and CDR2 ANQGSEA. This CDR3 is built from 13 residues. Trimming removed 6 bases at V and 6 bases at J, with 18 bases between. The CDR3 here is CSVGTDRRAEQYF. The CDR3 DNA reads as TGCAGCGTAGGAACGGACCGTAGGGCCGAGCAGTACTTC.